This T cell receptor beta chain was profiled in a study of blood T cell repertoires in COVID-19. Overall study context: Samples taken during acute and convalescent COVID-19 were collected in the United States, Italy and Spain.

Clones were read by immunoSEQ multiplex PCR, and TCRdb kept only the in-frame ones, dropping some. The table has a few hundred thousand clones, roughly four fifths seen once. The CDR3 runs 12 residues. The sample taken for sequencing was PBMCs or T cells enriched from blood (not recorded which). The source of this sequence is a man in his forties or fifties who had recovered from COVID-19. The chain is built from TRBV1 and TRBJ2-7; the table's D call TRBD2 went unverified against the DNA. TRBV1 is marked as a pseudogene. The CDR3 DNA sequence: TGCACCAGCAGCCTAGCGGGAGGCGAGCAGTACTTC. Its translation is CTSSLAGGEQYF.